Below, 3 T cell receptor beta chains from the same sample are listed, as sequenced in a study of technical replicates of blood from a handful of donors. Assay used: immunoSEQ multiplex PCR; TCRdb lists only in-frame clones, some missing. The repertoire holds over 10,000 clones, with just over 85% as singletons. The sequencing input was PBMCs. These receptor sequences come from a human donor in good health.

Comment on this clone: This specimen includes other DNA sequences encoding the same CDR3. The chain links TRBV19 to TRBJ2-1; possibly TRBD2 for D (5 bases). The CDR3 has 17 residues. The ends were cut back, 0 bases at V and 0 bases at J, with 12 bases in the middle. Germline V CDR1 and CDR2: LNHDA, SQIVND (reference sequence). CDR3 nucleotides: TGTGCCAGTAGTATAGACCTAGCTTCGGGCTCCTACAATGAGCAGTTCTTC. Translating gives CASSIDLASGSYNEQFF.

This chain connects TRBV5-1 to TRBJ1-5, with 8 bases lining up with TRBD1. Germline V gene data show CDR1 as SGHRS and CDR2 as YFSETQ. The V segment lost 4 bases and the J segment 2 bases; nucleotides outside the gene matches: 2. There are 14 residues in the CDR3. The DNA of the CDR3 is TGCGCCAGCAGCCCGACAGGGGGCAATCAGCCCCAGCATTTT. This codes for CASSPTGGNQPQHF.

This clone was seen just once. V usage is TRBV28 and J usage is TRBJ1-5; D is uncertain. The CDR3 loop spans 11 amino acids. CDR1 is MDHEN, CDR2 SYDVKM, per germline. V was clipped by 6 bases and J by 11 bases, with 11 bases between them. DNA for the CDR3: TGTGCCAGCAGCTCAAGCACGTCCCAGCATTTT. Encoded protein: CASSSSTSQHF.